This entry lists 20 T cell receptor beta chains sequenced from one sample in a study of shared clonotypes between healthy human individuals. The method was immunoSEQ multiplex PCR; TCRdb's version includes in-frame clones alone and lacks a portion of them. The sample yields roughly 2.1 million clones, about 93% seen once. Only CD45RO-negative cells positively selected for CCR7 counted as naive CD8 cells, so terminally differentiated effector memory CD45RA+ cells were excluded. Sequencing input: naive CD8+ T cells from PBMCs. These receptors all come from a man aged 18 to 35 in good health. Some clones in this sample may be carry-over from other donors' samples.

The J gene is TRBJ2-7, the V gene TRBV7-8; D is possibly TRBD1 or TRBD2 (5 bases each). Trimming removed 1 base from V and 1 base from J, with 14 bases in between. Germline lookup yields CDR1 SGHVS and CDR2 FQNEAQ. CDR3 length: 16 amino acids. The DNA of the CDR3 is TGTGCCAGCAGCTTAGTTGGGGGAGCCGGTTCCTACGAGCAGTACTTC. Protein: CASSLVGGAGSYEQYF. Variable domain in full (rest from reference TRBV7-8 and TRBJ2-7): GAGVSQSPRYKVAKRGQDVALRCDPISGHVSLFWYQQALGQGPEFLTYFQNEAQLDKSGLPSDRFFAERPEGSVSTLKIQRTQQEDSAVYLCASSLVGGAGSYEQYFGPGTRLTVT.

This rearrangement joins TRBV6-1 to TRBJ1-2; the D gene is possibly TRBD1 (5 bases). V lost 3 bases and J 0 bases, leaving 8 bases between the germline ends. Germline V CDR1 and CDR2: MNHNS, SASEGT. The CDR3 extends over 14 amino acids. CDR3 amino acids: CASSEGGANYGYTF. DNA for the CDR3: TGTGCCAGCAGTGAGGGGGGGGCTAACTATGGCTACACCTTC.

V is TRBV5-4 and J is TRBJ2-7; 7 nucleotides match TRBD1. The length of the CDR3 is 15 residues. Germline CDR1 reads SGHNT; CDR2 reads YYREEE (reference sequence). Trimming removed 0 bases from V and 3 bases from J; junction bases left unmatched: 6. CDR3 DNA sequence: TGTGCCAGCAGCTTGGACAGGGGCACAGGCTACGAGCAGTACTTC. Protein product: CASSLDRGTGYEQYF. The entire variable domain, with the rest obtained from reference TRBV5-4 and TRBJ2-7, is as follows: ETGVTQSPTHLIKTRGQQVTLRCSSQSGHNTVSWYQQALGQGPQFIFQYYREEENGRGNFPPRFSGLQFPNYSSELNVNALELDDSALYLCASSLDRGTGYEQYFGPGTRLTVT.

The chain has TRBV11-2 and TRBJ2-1; 9 nucleotides align to TRBD2. CDR1 is SGHAT and CDR2 is FQNNGV in the germline V gene. The trim removed 8 bases at V and 7 bases at J, leaving 12 bases unmatched. This CDR3 is 15 amino acids long. The DNA for the CDR3 is TGTGCCAGCCGGTCCGGGACTAGCCCATTTAATGAGCAGTTCTTC. Amino acids: CASRSGTSPFNEQFF.

This chain uses TRBV5-1 with TRBJ1-5; no definite D call. The CDR3 sequence is 14 residues long. Germline V lookup: CDR1 SGHRS, CDR2 YFSETQ. V shed 1 base and J shed 6 bases, with 11 bases lying between them. CDR3 nucleotide sequence: TGCGCCAGCAGCTTGCTGGGGTTGGGTCAGCCCCAGCATTTT. The encoded protein is CASSLLGLGQPQHF.

The chain combines TRBV9 with TRBJ1-2; TRBD1 matches at 7 bases. The CDR3 is made up of 16 amino acids. Germline-derived CDR1 and CDR2 are SGDLS and YYNGEE. V trimming: 3 bases; J trimming: 0 bases; junction bases outside the gene matches: 8. In DNA form, the CDR3 reads TGTGCCAGCAGCGCCCGCGACAGGGATTCTAACTATGGCTACACCTTC. Its translation is CASSARDRDSNYGYTF.

This chain joins TRBV20-1 and TRBJ2-2; D gene uncertain. Per germline, CDR1 DFQATT and CDR2 SNEGSKA (reference sequence). CDR3 size: 11 residues. With 3 bases removed from V and 6 bases from J, the gap between germline ends came to 5 bases. DNA for the CDR3: TGCAGTGCTAGTATTGCCGGGGAGCTGTTTTTT. This codes for CSASIAGELFF.

The chain links TRBV6-6 to TRBJ1-2; D uncertain. Germline V gives CDR1 MNHNY, CDR2 SVGAGI (reference sequence). This CDR3 has 11 residues. Trimming left V 7 bases short and J 0 bases short, with 3 bases between. This CDR3 reads CASNTNYGYTF. CDR3 DNA sequence: TGTGCCAGCAATACTAACTATGGCTACACCTTC.

This chain links TRBV4-3 with TRBJ2-5, with 7 bases fitting TRBD1. Germline loops: CDR1 LGHNA, CDR2 YSLEER. The V segment lost 2 bases and the J segment 5 bases; nucleotides outside the gene matches: 8. The CDR3 covers 15 residues. The CDR3 protein is CASSQTGDYRETQYF. The CDR3 DNA reads TGCGCCAGCAGCCAAACAGGGGATTACAGGGAGACCCAGTACTTC.

This chain links TRBV25-1 with TRBJ2-1; 10 nucleotides line up with TRBD2. Germline loops: CDR1 MGHDK, CDR2 SYGVNS. CDR3 length equals 14 residues. The V segment lost 10 bases and the J segment 3 bases; nucleotides outside the gene matches: 6. The CDR3 reads CATTSGTLYNEQFF. As DNA, the CDR3 is TGTGCCACAACTAGCGGGACCCTCTACAATGAGCAGTTCTTC. The full variable domain, with the rest looked up from reference TRBV25-1 and TRBJ2-1, is EADIYQTPRYLVIGTGKKITLECSQTMGHDKMYWYQQDPGMELHLIHYSYGVNSTEKGDLSSESTVSRIRTEHFPLTLESARPSHTSQYLCATTSGTLYNEQFFGPGTRLTVL.

This chain links TRBV7-3 with TRBJ1-1; a possible D gene is TRBD1 (5 bases). Trimming took off 0 bases at V and 4 bases at J, with 6 bases between the two ends. Germline-derived CDR1 and CDR2 are SGHTA and FQGTGA. The CDR3 is made up of 13 amino acids. CDR3 bases: TGTGCCAGCAGCTTAACAAGGGGCACTGAAGCTTTCTTT. Amino acids: CASSLTRGTEAFF.

The rearrangement joins TRBV15 to TRBJ2-7; possible D gene TRBD2, 6 bases. Germline CDR1 reads LNHNV; CDR2 reads YYDKDF (reference sequence). This CDR3 is built from 14 residues. V dropped 3 bases and J dropped 0 bases, with 9 bases sitting between them. The CDR3 sequence: CATSSPGVSYEQYF. The CDR3 DNA reads as TGTGCCACCAGCAGTCCGGGGGTCTCCTACGAGCAGTACTTC.

The rearrangement links TRBV9 to TRBJ2-3; a possible D gene is TRBD2 (5 bases). Trimming took 4 bases from V and 3 from J, leaving 15 bases between them. CDR3 length: 15 residues. The germline V gene encodes CDR1 SGDLS and CDR2 YYNGEE. The CDR3 DNA reads as TGTGCCAGCAGCCCCTTTGCCGGGGTGACAGATACGCAGTATTTT. This encodes CASSPFAGVTDTQYF.

This clone was detected once. The J gene is TRBJ2-3, the V gene TRBV9, with 8 bases identical to TRBD2. V lost 0 bases and J lost 2; bases outside the gene matches: 5. The CDR3 contains 16 residues. The V gene's germline CDR1 is SGDLS and CDR2 YYNGEE. The CDR3 spells CASSVEVAGNTDTQYF. DNA of the CDR3: TGTGCCAGCAGCGTAGAGGTAGCGGGGAACACAGATACGCAGTATTTT.

V gene TRBV7-3 combines with J gene TRBJ2-3, with 7 bases identical to TRBD2. V gave up 5 bases and J gave up 4 bases; unmatched junction bases: 9. This CDR3 is built from 15 residues. Germline V lookup: CDR1 SGHTA, CDR2 FQGTGA. The CDR3 sequence is CASSPPGGSADTQYF. The CDR3 DNA reads TGTGCCAGCAGCCCTCCGGGGGGTTCAGCAGATACGCAGTATTTT.

Written as DNA, the CDR3 is TGTGCCAGCAGCTTGGGGGGAAGGCAAAGAAATCAGCCCCAGCATTTT. As protein: CASSLGGRQRNQPQHF. The chain recombines TRBV5-4 with TRBJ1-5; no clear D gene. The CDR3 is 16 residues long. With 0 bases removed from V and 4 bases from J, the gap between germline ends came to 14 bases. Germline V gene sequence: CDR1 SGHNT, CDR2 YYREEE (reference sequence).

This clone appeared once. The chain combines TRBV4-3 with TRBJ2-6; D is unclear. Germline CDR1 LGHNA, CDR2 YSLEER. Trimming removed 0 bases from V and 4 bases from J, with 13 bases in between. The CDR3 loop spans 17 amino acids. CDR3 sequence: CASSQDTPGAGANVLTF. Here the CDR3 DNA reads TGCGCCAGCAGCCAAGATACCCCGGGCGCCGGGGCCAACGTCCTGACTTTC.

The rearrangement links TRBV15 to TRBJ2-5; the D call may be TRBD1 or TRBD2 (6 bases each). The CDR3 extends over 13 amino acids. V dropped 8 bases and J dropped 5 bases, with 15 bases sitting between them. The germline V gene has CDR1 LNHNV and CDR2 YYDKDF (reference sequence). CDR3 in DNA: TGTGCCACCGGTTGGGGGGCTAAGGAGACCCAGTACTTC. This encodes CATGWGAKETQYF.

For this clone: The same CDR3 also results from other DNA sequences found in this sample. The chain is built from TRBV9 and TRBJ1-1; 7 bases fit TRBD1. The CDR3 length is 14 residues. V gave up 1 base and J gave up 2 bases; unmatched junction bases: 2. Looked up from germline, CDR1 is SGDLS and CDR2 is YYNGEE. CDR3 DNA sequence: TGTGCCAGCAGCGTACAGGGGGTAAACACTGAAGCTTTCTTT. Its translation: CASSVQGVNTEAFF. The full variable domain, completed using reference TRBV9 and TRBJ1-1, is DSGVTQTPKHLITATGQRVTLRCSPRSGDLSVYWYQQSLDQGLQFLIQYYNGEERAKGNILERFSAQQFPDLHSELNLSSLELGDSALYFCASSVQGVNTEAFFGQGTRLTVV.

The genes are TRBV2 and TRBJ1-2, with D uncertain. The germline V gene has CDR1 SNHLY and CDR2 FYNNEI. The CDR3 contains 14 residues. Between the trimmed V and J ends, which lost 4 bases and 0 bases, there was a span of 9 bases. The chain's CDR3 is CASSGRLSNYGYTF. The CDR3 DNA reads TGTGCCAGCAGTGGAAGGTTATCTAACTATGGCTACACCTTC.